Below, 16 T cell receptor beta chains from the same sample are listed, as sequenced in a study of cytomegalovirus exposure and HLA in healthy donors. Vbeta (60) and Jbeta (13) primers were used in the PCR. The protocol was immunoSEQ multiplex PCR, while the TCRdb copy is restricted to in-frame clones and leaves out a portion. There are about 150,000 clones in the sample; roughly a tenth occur only once, and approximately 1.8% lies in the top ten. The specimen was PBMCs. These TCRs come from a male donor in good health and CMV-seronegative.

This clone has more than one count but fewer than ten. The V and J genes are TRBV19 and TRBJ2-7; 9 bases agree with TRBD1. The CDR3 runs 16 residues. CDR1 and CDR2 from the germline V gene are LNHDA and SQIVND (reference sequence). V lost 5 bases, J lost 1 base, and 9 bases stayed unmatched. For the CDR3, the DNA is TGTGCCAGTAGTCCAGGACAGGGGAGGTTGTCCTACGAGCAGTACTTC. Its translation is CASSPGQGRLSYEQYF.

Points on this clone: The same CDR3 also results from other DNA sequences found in this sample. CDR3 region: CASSLGGSLAGEQFF. The CDR3 bases are TGTGCCAGCAGCTTAGGCGGGAGTCTCGCTGGTGAGCAGTTCTTC. V gene TRBV7-2 combines with J gene TRBJ2-1, with 7 nucleotides matching TRBD2. CDR3 length: 15 amino acids. Germline V CDR1 and CDR2: SGHTA, FQGNSA. V lost 1 base and J lost 9; bases outside the gene matches: 9.

This clone has a handful of counts. The V call is TRBV6-1, the J call TRBJ2-7; D not certain. Between the trimmed V and J ends, which lost 4 bases and 4 bases, there was a span of 8 bases. The CDR3 sequence is 12 residues long. The germline V gene encodes CDR1 MNHNS and CDR2 SASEGT. The CDR3 region is CASSVYRYEQYF. CDR3 DNA sequence: TGTGCCAGCAGTGTGTACAGATACGAGCAGTACTTC.

This clone was counted between two and nine times. Germline is not matched at one junction end, which may reflect a read error. In DNA, the CDR3 is TGCGCCAGCAGCTTGGCCGTAGCGGGAGGCACAGATGCGCAGTATTTT. Translation: CASSLAVAGGTDAQYF. The chain recombines TRBV5-1 with TRBJ2-3, with 10 positions matching TRBD2. The CDR3 contains 16 residues. Germline-derived CDR1 and CDR2 are SGHRS and YFSETQ. The full variable domain, rest sourced from reference TRBV5-1 and TRBJ2-3, is KAGVTQTPRYLIKTRGQQVTLSCSPISGHRSVSWYQQTPGQGLQFLFEYFSETQRNKGNFPGRFSGRQFSNSRSEMNVSTLELGDSALYLCASSLAVAGGTDAQYFGPGTRLTVL.

In this sample, this clone turned up a few times. The chain is built from TRBV5-1 and TRBJ2-7; 15 bases are shared with TRBD2. Germline values: CDR1 SGHRS, CDR2 YFSETQ. Unmatched junction bases numbered 8, after V lost 0 bases and J lost 1 base. The CDR3 is 19 amino acids. The CDR3 region is CASSLGTGTSGGKSYEQYF. CDR3 bases: TGCGCCAGCAGCTTGGGGACCGGGACTAGCGGGGGGAAGTCCTACGAGCAGTACTTC. Filled out from reference TRBV5-1 and TRBJ2-7, the complete variable domain reads KAGVTQTPRYLIKTRGQQVTLSCSPISGHRSVSWYQQTPGQGLQFLFEYFSETQRNKGNFPGRFSGRQFSNSRSEMNVSTLELGDSALYLCASSLGTGTSGGKSYEQYFGPGTRLTVT.

This clone turned up a few times. The J gene is TRBJ2-7, the V gene TRBV6-5; tentatively, D is TRBD2 (6 bases). CDR1 is MNHEY and CDR2 is SVGAGI in the germline V gene. The length of the CDR3 is 14 residues. V lost 8 bases, J lost 5 bases, and 19 bases lay in between. Here the CDR3 DNA reads TGTGCCAGCGTCGCCGGGACTGGAGGGAACGAGCAGTACTTC. Translated, it gives CASVAGTGGNEQYF.

The chain joins TRBV6-5 to TRBJ2-7; D possibly corresponds to TRBD1 (6 bases). CDR3 length: 15 amino acids. The germline V and J ends were trimmed by 5 bases and 4 bases, with 18 bases remaining between them. Germline values: CDR1 MNHEY, CDR2 SVGAGI. For the CDR3, the DNA is TGTGCCAGCAGTCTTGCGAGGGGGAGCTCTTACGAGCAGTACTTC. Amino acid sequence: CASSLARGSSYEQYF.

The gene calls are TRBV5-4 and TRBJ2-1; 7 nucleotides align to TRBD2. Unmatched junction bases numbered 4, after V lost 0 bases and J lost 1 base. The CDR3 sequence is 16 residues long. In germline, CDR1 is SGHNT, CDR2 YYREEE (reference sequence). Here the CDR3 DNA reads TGTGCCAGCAGCTTGGGGGGGGGAGGGTCCTACAATGAGCAGTTCTTC. It codes for CASSLGGGGSYNEQFF.

The chain links TRBV7-9 to TRBJ2-7, with a tentative D call TRBD2 (6 bases). Per germline, CDR1 SEHNR and CDR2 FQNEAQ (reference sequence). The germline V and J ends were trimmed by 9 bases and 3 bases, with 21 bases remaining between them. This CDR3 comprises 15 residues. The CDR3 is CASKRGSGPIYEQYF. CDR3 DNA: TGTGCCAGTAAAAGGGGCAGCGGGCCGATCTACGAGCAGTACTTC.

V gene TRBV5-5 combines with J gene TRBJ1-2; D is ambiguous. CDR1 is SGHKS and CDR2 is YYEKEE in the germline V gene (reference sequence). V was pared by 3 bases and J by 0 bases, with 9 bases between. This CDR3 has 14 amino acids. The CDR3 loop is CASSSLGTNYGYTF. The DNA for the CDR3 is TGTGCCAGCAGCTCCTTGGGCACTAACTATGGCTACACCTTC.

This clone has a handful of counts. The rearrangement joins TRBV7-2 to TRBJ2-3; 9 bases are a match to TRBD2. Germline values: CDR1 SGHTA, CDR2 FQGNSA. CDR3 length: 15 residues. V lost 5 bases, J lost 4 bases, and 7 bases stayed unmatched. The CDR3 bases are TGTGCCAGCAGCCCACCGGGACTAGCCCCAGATACGCAGTATTTT. Encoded protein: CASSPPGLAPDTQYF.

Only a few counts were recorded for this clone. The V call is TRBV5-6, the J call TRBJ1-2; D gene unclear. Germline V lookup: CDR1 SGHDT, CDR2 YYEEEE. Trimming stripped 2 bases from V and 11 bases from J, with 10 bases between. The CDR3 consists of 11 residues. CDR3 DNA: TGTGCCAGCAGCTTTAGACTGGCTTACACCTTC. Translated, it gives CASSFRLAYTF.

CDR3 amino acids: CASSYPETEAFF. The DNA for the CDR3 is TGTGCCAGCAGTTACCCCGAGACTGAAGCTTTCTTT. The V and J genes are TRBV6-6 and TRBJ1-1, with D unresolved. This CDR3 is built from 12 residues. The germline V gene has CDR1 MNHNY and CDR2 SVGAGI (reference sequence). Trimming shortened V by 2 bases and J by 5 bases, and 6 bases separated the two germline ends.

This rearrangement joins TRBV7-3 to TRBJ2-1, with TRBD2 identical over 7 bases. J was trimmed by 0 bases and V by 2 bases; bases with no gene match: 4. Germline loops: CDR1 SGHTA, CDR2 FQGTGA. This CDR3 has 16 residues. The CDR3 coding sequence is TGTGCCAGCAGCTTAGCGGGAGCCTTCTCCTACAATGAGCAGTTCTTC. Amino acid sequence: CASSLAGAFSYNEQFF.

This clone was counted only a few times. J is TRBJ1-4 and V is TRBV29-1; maybe TRBD1 (6 bases). Trimming took 7 bases from V and 0 from J, leaving 15 bases between them. Germline loops: CDR1 SQVTM, CDR2 ANQGSEA. The CDR3 is 15 amino acids. CDR3 DNA: TGCAGCGCTCGAACAGGGTCCGCAACTAATGAAAAACTGTTTTTT. This translates into CSARTGSATNEKLFF.

V is TRBV10-3 and J is TRBJ2-5; possible D gene TRBD1, 5 bases. Germline CDR1 ENHRY, CDR2 SYGVKD. The ends were cut back, 6 bases at V and 1 base at J, with 12 bases in the middle. CDR3 length: 14 amino acids. This CDR3 is CAISRDSSQETQYF. The CDR3 DNA reads as TGTGCCATCAGCAGAGACAGTTCCCAAGAGACCCAGTACTTC.